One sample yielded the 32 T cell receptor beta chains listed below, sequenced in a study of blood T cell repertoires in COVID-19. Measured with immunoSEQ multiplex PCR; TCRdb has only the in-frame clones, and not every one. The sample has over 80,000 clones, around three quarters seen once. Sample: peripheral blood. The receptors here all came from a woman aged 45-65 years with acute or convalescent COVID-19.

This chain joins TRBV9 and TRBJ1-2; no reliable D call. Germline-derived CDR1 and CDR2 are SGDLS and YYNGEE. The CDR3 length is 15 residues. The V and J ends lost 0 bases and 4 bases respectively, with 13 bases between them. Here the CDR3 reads CASSVDGRPIYGYTF. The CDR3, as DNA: TGTGCCAGCAGCGTAGACGGCAGGCCCATCTATGGCTACACCTTC.

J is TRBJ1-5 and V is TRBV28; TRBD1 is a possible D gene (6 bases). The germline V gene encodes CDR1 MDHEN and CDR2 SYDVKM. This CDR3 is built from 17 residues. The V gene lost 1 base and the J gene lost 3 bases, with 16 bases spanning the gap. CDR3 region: CASSLFFGQGYNQPQHF. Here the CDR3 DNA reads TGTGCCAGCAGTTTATTCTTTGGTCAGGGGTACAATCAGCCCCAGCATTTT.

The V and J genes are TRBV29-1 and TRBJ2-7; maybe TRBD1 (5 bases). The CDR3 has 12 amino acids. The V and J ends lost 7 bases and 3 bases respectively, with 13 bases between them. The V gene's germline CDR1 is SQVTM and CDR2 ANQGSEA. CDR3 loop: CSASTANYEQYF. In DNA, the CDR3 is TGCAGCGCCTCGACAGCTAACTACGAGCAGTACTTC.

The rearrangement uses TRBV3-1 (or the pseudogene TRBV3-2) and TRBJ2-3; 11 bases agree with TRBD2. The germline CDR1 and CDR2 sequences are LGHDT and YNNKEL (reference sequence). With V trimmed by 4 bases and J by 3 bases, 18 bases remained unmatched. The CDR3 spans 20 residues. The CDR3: CASSRILSSGGAGPTDTQYF. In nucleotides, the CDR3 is TGTGCCAGCAGCCGAATCCTGAGTAGCGGGGGGGCGGGGCCTACAGATACGCAGTATTTT.

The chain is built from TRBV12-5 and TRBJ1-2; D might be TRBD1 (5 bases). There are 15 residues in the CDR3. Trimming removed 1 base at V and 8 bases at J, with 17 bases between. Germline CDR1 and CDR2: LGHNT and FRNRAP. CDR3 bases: TGTGCTAGTGGTTTGGGCCCGCGGGGGGTCGAAGGCTACACCTTC. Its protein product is CASGLGPRGVEGYTF.

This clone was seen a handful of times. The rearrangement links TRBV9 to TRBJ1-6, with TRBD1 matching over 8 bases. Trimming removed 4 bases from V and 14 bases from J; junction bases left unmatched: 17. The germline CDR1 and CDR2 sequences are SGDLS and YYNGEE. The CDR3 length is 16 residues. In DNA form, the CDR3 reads TGTGCCAGCAGCTCCGGGACAGGTAGTTATTTCGAGGCCCTCCACTTT. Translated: CASSSGTGSYFEALHF.

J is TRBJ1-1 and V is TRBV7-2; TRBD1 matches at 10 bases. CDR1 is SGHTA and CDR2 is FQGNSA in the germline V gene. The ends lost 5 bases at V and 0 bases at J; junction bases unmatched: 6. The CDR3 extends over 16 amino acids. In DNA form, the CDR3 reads TGTGCCAGCAGCCTCGGGACAGGGGCCCTGAACACTGAAGCTTTCTTT. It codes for CASSLGTGALNTEAFF.

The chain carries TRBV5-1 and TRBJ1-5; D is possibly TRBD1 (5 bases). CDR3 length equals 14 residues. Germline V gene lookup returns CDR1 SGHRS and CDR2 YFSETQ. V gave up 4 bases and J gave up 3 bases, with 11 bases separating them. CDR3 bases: TGCGCCAGCAGCCCCGGACATACCAATCAGCCCCAGCATTTT. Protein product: CASSPGHTNQPQHF.

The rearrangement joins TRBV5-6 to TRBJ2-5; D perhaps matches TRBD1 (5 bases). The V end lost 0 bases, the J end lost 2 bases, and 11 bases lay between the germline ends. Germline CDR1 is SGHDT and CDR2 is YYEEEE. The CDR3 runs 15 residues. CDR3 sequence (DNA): TGTGCCAGCAGCTTGGCGGCAGGGCTTCAAGAGACCCAGTACTTC. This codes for CASSLAAGLQETQYF.

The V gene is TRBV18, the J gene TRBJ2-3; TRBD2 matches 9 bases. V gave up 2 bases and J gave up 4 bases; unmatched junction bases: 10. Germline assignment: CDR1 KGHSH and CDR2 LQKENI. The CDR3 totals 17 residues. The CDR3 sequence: CASSPIGGLAVADTQYF. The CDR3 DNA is TGTGCCAGCTCACCAATTGGGGGACTAGCAGTGGCAGATACGCAGTATTTT.

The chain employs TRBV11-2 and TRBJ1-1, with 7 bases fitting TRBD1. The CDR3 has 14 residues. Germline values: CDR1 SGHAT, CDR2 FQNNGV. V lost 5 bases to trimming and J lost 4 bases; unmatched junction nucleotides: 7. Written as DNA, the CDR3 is TGTGCCAGCAGCGAGGGACAGCGGTTCACTGAAGCTTTCTTT. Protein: CASSEGQRFTEAFF.

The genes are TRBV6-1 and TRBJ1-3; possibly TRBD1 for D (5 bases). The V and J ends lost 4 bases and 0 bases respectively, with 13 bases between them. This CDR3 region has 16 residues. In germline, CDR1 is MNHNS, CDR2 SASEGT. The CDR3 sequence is CASSASGLRSGNTIYF. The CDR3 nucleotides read TGTGCCAGCAGTGCCTCGGGACTCCGCTCTGGAAACACCATATATTTT.

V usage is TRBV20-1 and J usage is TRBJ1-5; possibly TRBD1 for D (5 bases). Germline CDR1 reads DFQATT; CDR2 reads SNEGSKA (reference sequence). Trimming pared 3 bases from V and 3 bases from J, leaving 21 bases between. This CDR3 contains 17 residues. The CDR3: CSASDPSRGMNNQPQHF. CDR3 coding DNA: TGCAGTGCTAGTGACCCTAGCCGGGGGATGAACAATCAGCCCCAGCATTTT.

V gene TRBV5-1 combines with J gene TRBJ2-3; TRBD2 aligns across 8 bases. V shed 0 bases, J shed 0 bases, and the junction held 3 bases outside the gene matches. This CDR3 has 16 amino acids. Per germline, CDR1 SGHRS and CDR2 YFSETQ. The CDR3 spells CASSLAASGSTDTQYF. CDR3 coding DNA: TGCGCCAGCAGCTTGGCGGCTAGCGGGAGCACAGATACGCAGTATTTT.

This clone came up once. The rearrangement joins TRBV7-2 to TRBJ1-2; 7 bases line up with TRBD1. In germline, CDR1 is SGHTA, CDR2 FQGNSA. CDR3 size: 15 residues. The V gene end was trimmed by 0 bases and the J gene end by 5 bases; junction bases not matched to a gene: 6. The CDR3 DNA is TGTGCCAGCAGCTTAGCTTCGGGGACAGCTTATGGCTACACCTTC. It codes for CASSLASGTAYGYTF.

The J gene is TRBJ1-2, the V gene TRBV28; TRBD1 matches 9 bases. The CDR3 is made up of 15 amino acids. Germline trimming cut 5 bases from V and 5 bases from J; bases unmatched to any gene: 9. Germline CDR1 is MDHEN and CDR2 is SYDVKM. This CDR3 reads CASSTGQGRHYGYTF. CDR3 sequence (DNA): TGTGCCAGCAGTACGGGACAGGGAAGACATTATGGCTACACCTTC.

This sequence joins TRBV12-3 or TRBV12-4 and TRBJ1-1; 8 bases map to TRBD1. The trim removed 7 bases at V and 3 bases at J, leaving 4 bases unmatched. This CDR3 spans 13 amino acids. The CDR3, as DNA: TGTGCCAGCAAGACAGGGGTCCACACTGAAGCTTTCTTT. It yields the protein CASKTGVHTEAFF.

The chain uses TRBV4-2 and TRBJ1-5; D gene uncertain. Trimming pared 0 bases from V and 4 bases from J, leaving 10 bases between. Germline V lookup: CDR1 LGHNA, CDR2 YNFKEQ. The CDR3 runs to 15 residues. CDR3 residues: CASSQDSGSNQPQHF. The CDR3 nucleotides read TGTGCCAGCAGCCAAGATAGCGGGTCGAATCAGCCCCAGCATTTT.

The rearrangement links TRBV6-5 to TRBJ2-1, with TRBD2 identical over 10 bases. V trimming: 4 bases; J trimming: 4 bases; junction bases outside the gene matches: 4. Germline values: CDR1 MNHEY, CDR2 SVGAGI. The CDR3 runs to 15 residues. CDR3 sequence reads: CASSSGTSEYNEQFF. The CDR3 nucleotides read TGTGCCAGCAGTTCCGGGACTAGCGAGTACAATGAGCAGTTCTTC.

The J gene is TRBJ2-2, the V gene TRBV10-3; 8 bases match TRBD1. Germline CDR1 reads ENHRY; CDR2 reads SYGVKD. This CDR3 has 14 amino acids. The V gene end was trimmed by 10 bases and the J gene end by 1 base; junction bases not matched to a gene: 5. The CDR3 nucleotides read TGTGCCAGCCGGGGACAGGAGAACACCGGGGAGCTGTTTTTT. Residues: CASRGQENTGELFF.

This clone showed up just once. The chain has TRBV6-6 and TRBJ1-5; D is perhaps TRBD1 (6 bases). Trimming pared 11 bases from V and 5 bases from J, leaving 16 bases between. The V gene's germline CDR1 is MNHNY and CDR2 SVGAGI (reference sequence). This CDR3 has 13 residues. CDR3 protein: CAGAGGADQPQHF. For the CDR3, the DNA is TGTGCCGGAGCGGGGGGGGCCGATCAGCCCCAGCATTTT.

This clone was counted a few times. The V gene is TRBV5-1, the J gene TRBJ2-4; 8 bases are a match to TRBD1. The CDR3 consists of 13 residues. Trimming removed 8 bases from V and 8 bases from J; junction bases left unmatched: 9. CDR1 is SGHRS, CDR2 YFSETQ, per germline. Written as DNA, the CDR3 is TGCGCCAGTACGAACGAGGACAGGGACATTCAGTACTTC. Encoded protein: CASTNEDRDIQYF.

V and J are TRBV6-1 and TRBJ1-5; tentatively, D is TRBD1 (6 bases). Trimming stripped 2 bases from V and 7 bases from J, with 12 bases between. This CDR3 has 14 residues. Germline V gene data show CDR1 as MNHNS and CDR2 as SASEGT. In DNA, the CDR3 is TGTGCCAGCAGTGAATGGGGCAGGGGACAGCCCCAGCATTTT. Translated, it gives CASSEWGRGQPQHF.

The CDR3 nucleotides are TGTGCCAGCAGCTTAATAGATTCCTACGAGCAGTACTTC. Translating it yields CASSLIDSYEQYF. The gene calls are TRBV5-4 and TRBJ2-7; D call uncertain. The length of the CDR3 is 13 residues. V lost 2 bases and J 1 base, leaving 7 bases between the germline ends. Germline loops: CDR1 SGHNT, CDR2 YYREEE (reference sequence).

DNA of the CDR3: TGTGCCAGCAGCCTCCTTCGAGGGGGTACTCCCTATGGCTACACCTTC. Translated: CASSLLRGGTPYGYTF. The genes are TRBV4-2 and TRBJ1-2, with D maybe TRBD1 (6 bases). V lost 4 bases to trimming and J lost 4 bases, with 19 bases between them. Looked up from germline, CDR1 is LGHNA and CDR2 is YNFKEQ. This CDR3 is built from 16 residues.

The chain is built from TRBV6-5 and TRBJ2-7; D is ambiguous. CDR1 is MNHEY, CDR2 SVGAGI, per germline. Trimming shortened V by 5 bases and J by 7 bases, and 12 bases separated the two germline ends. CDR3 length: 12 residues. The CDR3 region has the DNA TGTGCCAGCAGTCCACGCGGCAAGGAGCAGTACTTC. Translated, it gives CASSPRGKEQYF.

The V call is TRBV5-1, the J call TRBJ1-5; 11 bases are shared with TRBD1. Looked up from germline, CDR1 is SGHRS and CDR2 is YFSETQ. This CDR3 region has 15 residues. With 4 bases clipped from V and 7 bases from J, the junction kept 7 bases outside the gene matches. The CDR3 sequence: CASSHGTGGGQPQHF. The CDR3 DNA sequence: TGCGCCAGCAGCCACGGGACAGGGGGAGGGCAGCCCCAGCATTTT.

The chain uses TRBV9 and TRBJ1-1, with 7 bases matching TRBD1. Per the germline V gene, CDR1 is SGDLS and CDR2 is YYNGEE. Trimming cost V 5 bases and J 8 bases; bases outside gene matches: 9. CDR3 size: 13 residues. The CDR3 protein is CASRKGTDYEAFF. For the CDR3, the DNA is TGTGCCAGCAGAAAGGGGACAGACTACGAAGCTTTCTTT.

This CDR3 reads CASSFSYRDRANYGYTF. DNA of the CDR3: TGTGCCAGCAGCTTTTCATACCGGGACAGGGCTAACTATGGCTACACCTTC. V is TRBV3-1 (or the pseudogene TRBV3-2) and J is TRBJ1-2; TRBD1 agrees at 9 bases. Trimming removed 5 bases from V and 0 bases from J; junction bases left unmatched: 10. Germline-derived CDR1 and CDR2 are LGHDT and YNNKEL (reference sequence). The CDR3 contains 17 residues.

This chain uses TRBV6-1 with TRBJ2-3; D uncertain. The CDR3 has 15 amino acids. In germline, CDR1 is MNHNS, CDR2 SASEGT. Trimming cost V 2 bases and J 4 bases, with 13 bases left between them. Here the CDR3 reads CASSEILDQADTQYF. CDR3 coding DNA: TGTGCCAGCAGTGAAATCCTCGATCAGGCAGATACGCAGTATTTT.

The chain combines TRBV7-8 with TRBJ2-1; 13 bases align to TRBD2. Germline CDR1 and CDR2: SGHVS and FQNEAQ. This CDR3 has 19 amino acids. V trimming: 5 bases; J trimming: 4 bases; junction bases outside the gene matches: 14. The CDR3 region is CASSPSKTSGGAAYNEQFF. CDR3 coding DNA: TGTGCCAGCAGCCCTTCGAAAACTAGCGGGGGGGCCGCATACAATGAGCAGTTCTTC.

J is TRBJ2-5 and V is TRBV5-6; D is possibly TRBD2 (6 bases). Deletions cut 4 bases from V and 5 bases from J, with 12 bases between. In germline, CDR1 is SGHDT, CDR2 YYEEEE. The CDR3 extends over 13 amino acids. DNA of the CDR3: TGTGCCAGCAGCCCCCCTAGCGACGAGACCCAGTACTTC. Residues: CASSPPSDETQYF. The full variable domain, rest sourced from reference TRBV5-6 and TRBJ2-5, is DAGVTQSPTHLIKTRGQQVTLRCSPKSGHDTVSWYQQALGQGPQFIFQYYEEEERQRGNFPDRFSGHQFPNYSSELNVNALLLGDSALYLCASSPPSDETQYFGPGTRLLVL.